This TCR beta chain originates from a study of Tregs in tolerant kidney transplant recipients. Only in-frame clones appear in the TCRdb table, and some are missing; sequencing was by immunoSEQ multiplex PCR. The sample yields over 60,000 clones, less than 98% seen once. V was cut by 1 base and J by 0 bases, with 16 bases left in between. The CDR3 consists of 19 residues. In germline, CDR1 is LGHNA, CDR2 YSLEER. Unstimulated regulatory T cells (CD4+CD25+CD127-), CD4+CD25- non-regulatory cells, CD4 and CD8 cells were FACS-sorted from thawed PBMCs. Points on this clone: Its antigen is unidentified.

Findings and caveats of the study: For some patients, primers changed over time, blocking nucleotide-level comparison. Activated donor B cell expansion appeared to reveal the most relevant donor-specific TCRbeta repertoire. This study did not directly address biological reproducibility.

This sample comprised CD4+ T cells from blood, obtained before the transplant. The chain joins TRBV4-3 to TRBJ2-6; a possible D gene is TRBD2 (5 bases). This receptor was identified in a human donor who received a combined kidney and bone marrow transplant. The CDR3: CASSQGVAIHYSGANVLTF. The CDR3 DNA sequence: TGCGCCAGCAGCCAAGGCGTAGCGATACACTACTCTGGGGCCAACGTCCTGACTTTC.